Listed below are T cell receptor beta chains from one sample, sequenced in a study of CD8 T cells in ankylosing spondylitis. MiXCR, applied by TCRdb to the 5' RACE reads, yields one record per CDR3 protein. The table includes 800,000 to 900,000 distinct CDR3 sequences, 12% detected once. The specimen sequenced was blood, either unsorted or a sorted T cell fraction (not recorded which). The receptors were sampled from a male donor with ankylosing spondylitis. CDR3s leave out the opening cysteine and the closing phenylalanine or tryptophan. Fields, in order: J gene, V gene, D gene, CDR3 protein. D genes are given only for firm matches.

TRBJ2-1	TRBV5-1	TRBD1	ASSSGTGWTGEQF
TRBJ2-7	TRBV18	-	ASSPPSSYEQY
TRBJ2-1	TRBV20-1	-	SANLLRDPYNEQF
TRBJ2-4	TRBV20-1	-	SARDPLPELAKNIQY
TRBJ1-6	TRBV6-4	-	ASSTYRVKLKSPLH
TRBJ2-1	TRBV2	TRBD1	ASSPDRGKF
TRBJ2-1	TRBV9	TRBD2	ASSVSTSGSTYSYNEQF
TRBJ2-2	TRBV4-3	TRBD2	ASSQGLTSGGGELF
TRBJ1-4	TRBV18	-	ASHGQRNEKLF
TRBJ1-2	TRBV11-2	-	ASSLDFSRPNYGYT
TRBJ2-1	TRBV7-2	TRBD2	ASSSWTSGHNEQF
TRBJ2-5	TRBV12-2	-	ASRSLDRGPETQY
TRBJ1-5	TRBV20-1	-	SARDFPPGTQPQH
TRBJ1-5	TRBV28	TRBD1	ASILGGGNQPQH
TRBJ2-3	TRBV25-1	-	ASSHPSGTDTQY
TRBJ1-2	TRBV4-3	-	ASSREASNYGYT
TRBJ2-3	TRBV5-1	TRBD2	ASSLDAGDEDTQY
TRBJ1-1	TRBV20-1	-	SANPGTEAF
TRBJ1-5	TRBV20-1	-	SASPPYLNQPQH
TRBJ1-2	TRBV7-6	-	ASSSSAGERGYT
TRBJ2-7	TRBV7-2	-	ASSLFGSGNYEQY
TRBJ2-1	TRBV7-2	-	ASSPSTWINEQF
TRBJ2-7	TRBV4-2	-	ASSQGPGHEQY
TRBJ2-1	TRBV5-5	TRBD1	ASSTTYWSDRVEF
TRBJ2-1	TRBV20-1	-	CARDPNGKSYNEQF
TRBJ2-5	TRBV5-4	-	ASSWDVQETQY
TRBJ2-3	TRBV11-2	TRBD2	ASSLTRTSGSSADTQY
TRBJ2-7	TRBV12-5	-	ASGLSTGTFYEQY
TRBJ1-6	TRBV2	-	ASRGPGADSPLH
TRBJ1-5	TRBV5-1	-	ASSFLGGSNQPQH
TRBJ2-2	TRBV5-1	TRBD1	ASSGRDRVPGELF
TRBJ2-1	TRBV9	TRBD2	ASSAPPGLVYNEQF
TRBJ1-2	TRBV5-4	TRBD1	ASSLVDRGGYT
TRBJ2-3	TRBV5-1	-	ASSLDSSSTDTQY
TRBJ2-4	TRBV6-2/TRBV6-3	-	ASSYSIQGENIQY
TRBJ2-1	TRBV20-1	TRBD2	SRLAVSYNEQF
TRBJ1-4	TRBV15	-	ATSTGTNEKLF
TRBJ2-5	TRBV7-2	-	ASSPQPLSGETQY
TRBJ2-7	TRBV5-1	-	ASSPGQPTFEQY
TRBJ1-1	TRBV4-1	-	ASSQVGDTEAF
TRBJ1-2	TRBV12-3/TRBV12-4	-	ASSLGSGYT
TRBJ2-5	TRBV7-9	TRBD2	ASSLGQTSGKDEAQY
TRBJ2-7	TRBV6-1	TRBD1	ASKRDRGDYEQY
TRBJ2-5	TRBV6-2/TRBV6-3	-	ASSYLGQETQY
TRBJ2-1	TRBV20-1	-	SAGVGAPPYNEQF
TRBJ1-2	TRBV5-1	-	ASSFAEGNGYT
TRBJ2-7	TRBV6-1	-	ASSPRHRIYEQY
TRBJ2-2	TRBV7-8	TRBD2	ASSTRVAGSYTGELF
TRBJ2-1	TRBV28	-	ASRTLGAGRDEQF
TRBJ1-1	TRBV20-1	-	SVYGLMNTEAF
TRBJ1-5	TRBV6-1	-	ASQGRGNQPQH
TRBJ1-2	TRBV4-2	-	ASGQGSRADFYT
TRBJ2-2	TRBV18	-	ASSPKVGLFGTGELF
TRBJ1-1	TRBV29-1	-	SVGAESGGGTEAF
TRBJ2-1	TRBV5-5	-	ASSLTASYNEQF
TRBJ1-2	TRBV6-6	-	ASILGGDSGYT
TRBJ2-7	TRBV4-3	-	ASSQDLGVQAYEQY
TRBJ2-1	TRBV29-1	TRBD2	SAAGERQF
TRBJ2-1	TRBV24-1	-	ATSDYKGALVYNEQF
TRBJ2-5	TRBV5-1	-	ASSLGSGIKTQY